The 21 T cell receptor beta chains listed next were all sequenced from one sample in a study of CD8 T cells in ankylosing spondylitis. Regarding the study as a whole: The study identified a TCR beta motif of under ten highly homologous variants that appeared characteristic of ankylosing spondylitis blood.

No antigens are known for them. Each CDR3 protein is one row after TCRdb ran MiXCR on the 5' RACE reads. The sample has some 200,000 distinct CDR3 sequences, about 7% seen once; the top ten hold 13% to 15%. Sequencing was carried out using blood, either unsorted or a sorted T cell fraction (not recorded which). Source of these receptors: a male donor with ankylosing spondylitis.

CDR3 protein: CASSPLIRVGPNTEAFF. The DNA for the CDR3 is TGTGCCAGCAGCCCCTTAATACGGGTGGGACCAAACACTGAAGCTTTCTTT. The genes are TRBV7-9 and TRBJ1-1, with D possibly matching TRBD1 (5 bases). Germline CDR1 SEHNR, CDR2 FQNEAQ (reference sequence). Trimming shortened V by 5 bases and J by 2 bases, and 21 bases separated the two germline ends. This CDR3 is built from 17 residues.

The CDR3 region is CASSFDRGEIGYTF. Written as DNA, the CDR3 is TGTGCCAGCAGCTTTGACAGGGGCGAGATTGGCTACACCTTC. The chain recombines TRBV5-5 with TRBJ1-2, with 8 bases fitting TRBD1. V shed 2 bases, J shed 7 bases, and the junction held 7 bases outside the gene matches. Germline assignment: CDR1 SGHKS and CDR2 YYEKEE (reference sequence). The CDR3 runs 14 residues.

The chain uses TRBV7-9 and TRBJ2-7; D gene uncertain. The CDR3 sequence is 13 residues long. Trimming took off 4 bases at V and 6 bases at J, with 13 bases between the two ends. Germline assignment: CDR1 SEHNR and CDR2 FQNEAQ (reference sequence). The CDR3 region has the DNA TGTGCCAGCAGCTCGACCGTAGATCTCGAGCAGTACTTC. Protein product: CASSSTVDLEQYF.

This clonotype was detected ten times or more. This rearrangement joins TRBV5-6 to TRBJ1-1; D remains ambiguous. This CDR3 is built from 11 residues. CDR1 is SGHDT, CDR2 YYEEEE, per germline. V was clipped by 5 bases and J by 10 bases, with 12 bases between them. The CDR3 spells CASSLGGGAFF. The CDR3 DNA sequence: TGTGCCAGCAGTCTCGGTGGTGGAGCTTTCTTT. Full variable domain (missing parts from reference TRBV5-6 and TRBJ1-1): DAGVTQSPTHLIKTRGQQVTLRCSPKSGHDTVSWYQQALGQGPQFIFQYYEEEERQRGNFPDRFSGHQFPNYSSELNVNALLLGDSALYLCASSLGGGAFFGQGTRLTVV.

This clonotype came up many times. This chain uses TRBV15 with TRBJ2-7; 7 bases line up with TRBD1. V lost 1 base, J lost 2 bases, and 5 bases stayed unmatched. The CDR3 totals 15 residues. Germline V gene data show CDR1 as LNHNV and CDR2 as YYDKDF (reference sequence). CDR3 bases: TGTGCCACCAGCAGAGGCAGACAGGGAGCCTACGAGCAGTACTTC. Protein product: CATSRGRQGAYEQYF.

This clonotype occurred a few times. V gene TRBV7-6 combines with J gene TRBJ2-7, with 9 bases aligning to TRBD1. Germline V gives CDR1 SGHVS, CDR2 FNYEAQ. The CDR3 runs 15 residues. V lost 6 bases and J lost 5; bases outside the gene matches: 11. The CDR3 spells CASRPFTGGRDEQYF. In DNA form, the CDR3 reads TGTGCCAGCAGACCTTTTACAGGGGGCAGGGACGAGCAGTACTTC.

The V call is TRBV27, the J call TRBJ2-7, with a tentative D call TRBD1 (6 bases). CDR3 length: 14 amino acids. Trimming took 4 bases from V and 2 from J, leaving 12 bases between them. From germline, CDR1 is MNHEY and CDR2 SMNVEV (reference sequence). CDR3 protein: CASSYTGSTYEQYF. CDR3 in DNA: TGTGCCAGCAGTTATACAGGGTCAACCTACGAGCAGTACTTC.

This clonotype was found a few times. The chain employs TRBV28 and TRBJ2-2; D remains ambiguous. V shed 3 bases and J shed 0 bases, with 8 bases lying between them. The CDR3 loop spans 15 amino acids. Germline V gene lookup returns CDR1 MDHEN and CDR2 SYDVKM. CDR3 nucleotide sequence: TGTGCCAGCAGTTTTGTTCAAACGAACACCGGGGAGCTGTTTTTT. Amino acids: CASSFVQTNTGELFF.

This clonotype was recorded at least ten times. The chain is built from TRBV6-5 and TRBJ2-1, with 9 nucleotides matching TRBD2. CDR1 MNHEY and CDR2 SVGAGI come from the germline V gene. The V gene end was trimmed by 0 bases and the J gene end by 4 bases; junction bases not matched to a gene: 4. This CDR3 region has 16 residues. CDR3 sequence reads: CASSYSVAGEYNEQFF. In nucleotides, the CDR3 is TGTGCCAGCAGTTACTCGGTAGCGGGAGAATACAATGAGCAGTTCTTC.

This clonotype was recorded once. The gene calls are TRBV20-1 and TRBJ1-2; D is uncertain. With 5 bases removed from V and 3 bases from J, the gap between germline ends came to 10 bases. Germline loops: CDR1 DFQATT, CDR2 SNEGSKA (reference sequence). The CDR3 has 12 residues. The CDR3 here is CSAHSHDYGYTF. DNA of the CDR3: TGCAGTGCTCATAGTCACGACTATGGCTACACCTTC.

This clonotype was seen repeatedly, ten times or more. The genes are TRBV13 and TRBJ2-5; a weak D match, TRBD1 (7 bases). Germline V gives CDR1 PRHDT, CDR2 FYEKMQ (reference sequence). Trimming left V 3 bases short and J 5 bases short, with 19 bases between. There are 16 residues in the CDR3. The CDR3 is CASSFLEGALGETQYF. CDR3 DNA sequence: TGTGCCAGCAGCTTTTTGGAGGGGGCGCTTGGGGAGACCCAGTACTTC.

This clonotype was counted at least ten times. CDR3 amino acids: CASSQGTGSYGYTF. The CDR3 DNA is TGCGCCAGCAGCCAAGGGACAGGCTCGTATGGCTACACCTTC. V usage is TRBV4-1 and J usage is TRBJ1-2, with 7 positions matching TRBD1. J was trimmed by 5 bases and V by 1 base; bases with no gene match: 4. The CDR3 extends over 14 amino acids. Looked up from germline, CDR1 is MGHRA and CDR2 is YSYEKL.

Note on this clonotype: A read error is possible here, since a much larger clone lies one base away. This chain joins TRBV2 and TRBJ2-3, with TRBD2 as a possible D gene (5 bases). The V gene's germline CDR1 is SNHLY and CDR2 FYNNEI. The CDR3 loop spans 15 amino acids. The ends were cut back, 8 bases at V and 2 bases at J, with 17 bases in the middle. The CDR3 loop is CASAQDYRPTDTQYF. DNA of the CDR3: TGTGCCAGCGCACAAGACTACCGACCCACAGATACGCAGTATTTT. The entire variable domain, with the rest obtained from reference TRBV2 and TRBJ2-3, is as follows: EPEVTQTPSHQVTQMGQEVILRCVPISNHLYFYWYRQILGQKVEFLVSFYNNEISEKSEIFDDQFSVERPDGSNFTLKIRSTKLEDSAMYFCASAQDYRPTDTQYFGPGTRLTVL.

The genes are TRBV29-1 and TRBJ2-7, with 9 bases lining up with TRBD1. V was clipped by 0 bases and J by 5 bases; unmatched bases: 5. The CDR3 spans 14 residues. Germline V gene lookup returns CDR1 SQVTM and CDR2 ANQGSEA. The CDR3: CSVEEGTGRNEQYF. The CDR3 region has the DNA TGCAGCGTTGAAGAGGGGACAGGGCGCAACGAGCAGTACTTC.

This clonotype was detected ten times or more. The chain links TRBV7-9 to TRBJ2-5, with 11 nucleotides matching TRBD2. The length of the CDR3 is 15 residues. Germline CDR1 reads SEHNR; CDR2 reads FQNEAQ (reference sequence). Losses at the gene ends were 5 bases for V and 5 bases for J; bases not matched to a gene: 7. As DNA, the CDR3 is TGTGCCAGCAGCCCCACCCGGACTAGCGGGGAGACCCAGTACTTC. Translating it yields CASSPTRTSGETQYF. The full variable domain, in which reference TRBV7-9 and TRBJ2-5 provide the parts outside the CDR3, is DTGVSQNPRHKITKRGQNVTFRCDPISEHNRLYWYRQTLGQGPEFLTYFQNEAQLEKSRLLSDRFSAERPKGSFSTLEIQRTEQGDSAMYLCASSPTRTSGETQYFGPGTRLLVL.

This clonotype appeared many times. The rearrangement joins TRBV4-1 to TRBJ2-2; tentative D call: TRBD1 (5 bases). Trimming removed 0 bases from V and 1 base from J, with 12 bases in between. This CDR3 has 17 amino acids. CDR1 is MGHRA and CDR2 is YSYEKL in the germline V gene. The DNA for the CDR3 is TGCGCCAGCAGCCAAGAGGGTGACAGACAGAACACCGGGGAGCTGTTTTTT. Translation gives CASSQEGDRQNTGELFF.

V and J are TRBV12-3 or TRBV12-4 and TRBJ2-5; D may correspond to TRBD1 or TRBD2 (5 bases each). The CDR3 is 16 residues long. V was clipped by 9 bases and J by 5 bases, with 25 bases between them. The CDR3, as DNA: TGTGCCAGAAGTATCATCCGGGGCACTACCTGGGAGACCCAGTACTTC. The encoded protein is CARSIIRGTTWETQYF.

This clonotype was seen more than once but under ten times. The CDR3 DNA is TGTGCCAGCAGCTCAACCGGGACTAGCGGGTGGTCCTACGAGCAGTACTTC. This gives the protein CASSSTGTSGWSYEQYF. This sequence joins TRBV7-9 and TRBJ2-7; TRBD2 aligns across 12 bases. Looked up from germline, CDR1 is SEHNR and CDR2 is FQNEAQ (reference sequence). This CDR3 contains 17 residues. V lost 4 bases and J lost 1; bases outside the gene matches: 8.

This clonotype was seen repeatedly, ten times or more. This rearrangement joins TRBV7-8 to TRBJ2-5, with no clear D. V was cut by 3 bases and J by 1 base, with 9 bases left in between. From germline, CDR1 is SGHVS and CDR2 FQNEAQ. CDR3 length: 14 residues. CDR3 in DNA: TGTGCCAGCAGCTTGCGGCAGCTCCAAGAGACCCAGTACTTC. Translating it yields CASSLRQLQETQYF. The variable domain in full, with the rest retrieved from reference TRBV7-8 and TRBJ2-5, is GAGVSQSPRYKVAKRGQDVALRCDPISGHVSLFWYQQALGQGPEFLTYFQNEAQLDKSGLPSDRFFAERPEGSVSTLKIQRTQQEDSAVYLCASSLRQLQETQYFGPGTRLLVL.

There are a few counts of this clonotype. The chain combines TRBV5-5 with TRBJ1-4; tentatively, D is TRBD1 (6 bases). In germline, CDR1 is SGHKS, CDR2 YYEKEE (reference sequence). Trimming stripped 4 bases from V and 4 bases from J, with 11 bases between. The CDR3 consists of 14 residues. CDR3 residues: CASSLDSLNEKLFF. The CDR3 bases are TGTGCCAGCAGCCTGGACAGTCTTAATGAAAAACTGTTTTTT.

This clonotype came up a few times. J is TRBJ1-2 and V is TRBV7-2; 8 bases match TRBD1. The V gene's germline CDR1 is SGHTA and CDR2 FQGNSA. Trimming cost V 3 bases and J 8 bases; bases outside gene matches: 14. The CDR3 sequence is 16 residues long. The CDR3 nucleotides read TGTGCCAGCAGCTTGGCCCGACAGGGGAGCGGGGGGGGCTACACCTTC. As protein: CASSLARQGSGGGYTF.